The 20 T cell receptor beta chains presented below share a single source sample, sequenced in a study of beta chain features in type 1 diabetes. Which antigens these TCRs recognize remains unknown. General study results and limits: Moderate yet significant TCRB CDR3 shortening was seen in Type 1 diabetes patients in all four CD4+ subsets.

The study reverse transcribed the entire isolated RNA, so it sequenced expressed TCRB transcripts. The table came from immunoSEQ multiplex PCR; TCRdb's copy has only in-frame clones and leaves some out. Here the sample spans 300,000 or so clones, about 13% being singletons. Sample: naive CD4+ T cells from blood. These TCRs come from a woman aged 18-30 years with type 1 diabetes.

The rearrangement links TRBV19 to TRBJ2-1, with TRBD2 identical over 12 bases. The CDR3 covers 15 residues. J lost 10 bases, V lost 5 bases, and 9 bases had no gene match. Germline V gene sequence: CDR1 LNHDA, CDR2 SQIVND (reference sequence). In DNA form, the CDR3 reads TGTGCCAGTAGTCGGGGACTAGCGGGCGGTTCGGAGCAGTTCTTC. Protein: CASSRGLAGGSEQFF.

This clone was picked up a small number of times. This chain joins TRBV4-3 and TRBJ2-1; 10 bases line up with TRBD1. V gave up 5 bases and J gave up 5 bases; unmatched junction bases: 6. This CDR3 has 15 residues. Germline CDR1 LGHNA, CDR2 YSLEER. CDR3 sequence: CASSNPGQGHNEQFF. The CDR3 DNA reads as TGCGCCAGCAGCAACCCGGGACAGGGGCACAATGAGCAGTTCTTC.

The chain couples TRBV15 to TRBJ2-3, with TRBD1 identical over 7 bases. With 2 bases clipped from V and 1 base from J, the junction kept 3 bases outside the gene matches. CDR3 size: 15 residues. Germline V gene data show CDR1 as LNHNV and CDR2 as YYDKDF (reference sequence). CDR3 DNA: TGTGCCACCAGCAGAAGGGGGCGAGGCACAGATACGCAGTATTTT. Protein product: CATSRRGRGTDTQYF.

The chain uses TRBV7-9 and TRBJ2-1, with 8 bases lining up with TRBD1. Germline V gene lookup returns CDR1 SEHNR and CDR2 FQNEAQ (reference sequence). Trimming removed 4 bases from V and 5 bases from J; junction bases left unmatched: 7. The CDR3 sequence is 15 residues long. The CDR3, as DNA: TGTGCCAGCAGCTCCAGGGGGCCCACAAACAATGAGCAGTTCTTC. Its translation is CASSSRGPTNNEQFF.

The chain links TRBV27 to TRBJ2-5; 12 positions match TRBD2. V lost 7 bases, J lost 0 bases, and 3 bases stayed unmatched. Germline CDR1 is MNHEY and CDR2 is SMNVEV (reference sequence). The CDR3 loop spans 15 amino acids. The CDR3 sequence: CASKGTSGYQETQYF. The CDR3 DNA reads as TGTGCCAGCAAAGGGACTAGCGGGTACCAAGAGACCCAGTACTTC.

This clone turned up a few times. This chain uses TRBV28 with TRBJ2-7; 10 bases match TRBD2. V dropped 1 base and J dropped 3; count of bases not matched to a gene: 3. The length of the CDR3 is 15 residues. CDR1 and CDR2 from the germline V gene are MDHEN and SYDVKM. Here the CDR3 DNA reads TGTGCCAGCAGTTTATCGGCTAGCGGGAGCTACGAGCAGTACTTC. Amino acids: CASSLSASGSYEQYF.

This clone appeared a few times. The rearrangement uses TRBV18 and TRBJ2-2; D gene unclear. Trimming cost V 3 bases and J 2 bases, with 7 bases left between them. The CDR3 totals 14 residues. Germline V lookup: CDR1 KGHSH, CDR2 LQKENI. CDR3 nucleotide sequence: TGTGCCAGCTCACCTGACTCAAACACCGGGGAGCTGTTTTTT. This gives the protein CASSPDSNTGELFF.

The V gene is TRBV6-6, the J gene TRBJ2-1; 8 positions agree with TRBD1. J was trimmed by 7 bases and V by 6 bases; bases with no gene match: 11. The CDR3 is 15 residues long. The V gene's germline CDR1 is MNHNY and CDR2 SVGAGI (reference sequence). The CDR3 protein is CASSPGQGGNNEQFF. The CDR3 bases are TGTGCCAGCAGCCCTGGACAGGGTGGCAATAATGAGCAGTTCTTC.

This clone was counted a few times. The chain has TRBV5-1 and TRBJ1-2; D possibly corresponds to TRBD1 (5 bases). Per germline, CDR1 SGHRS and CDR2 YFSETQ. The CDR3 totals 14 residues. V was clipped by 0 bases and J by 3 bases, with 9 bases between them. The chain's CDR3 is CASSLGGTDYGYTF. The DNA for the CDR3 is TGCGCCAGCAGCTTGGGGGGCACTGACTATGGCTACACCTTC.

The chain carries TRBV2 and TRBJ2-4; TRBD2 might be the D (6 bases). Germline values: CDR1 SNHLY, CDR2 FYNNEI. This CDR3 spans 23 amino acids. Trimming pared 3 bases from V and 3 bases from J, leaving 36 bases between. CDR3 region: CASSDGGRSKGPAGYRLKNIQYF. Written as DNA, the CDR3 is TGTGCCAGCAGTGACGGCGGACGCAGCAAGGGTCCCGCGGGGTATCGCCTCAAAAACATTCAGTACTTC.

The chain employs TRBV29-1 and TRBJ1-1; tentatively, D is TRBD1 (5 bases). Trimming pared 4 bases from V and 0 bases from J, leaving 9 bases between. There are 13 residues in the CDR3. Germline-derived CDR1 and CDR2 are SQVTM and ANQGSEA. The CDR3 bases are TGCAGCGTTGTTAGACAGCTGAACACTGAAGCTTTCTTT. Its protein is CSVVRQLNTEAFF.

This clone was detected only a few times. The gene calls are TRBV2 and TRBJ1-2; D gene unclear. Looked up from germline, CDR1 is SNHLY and CDR2 is FYNNEI. The CDR3 consists of 15 residues. Trimming took off 8 bases at V and 5 bases at J, with 21 bases between the two ends. DNA of the CDR3: TGTGCCAGCGTAGGAGTGCCGACCCCGGGGTATGGCTACACCTTC. Its protein is CASVGVPTPGYGYTF.

The chain recombines TRBV5-8 with TRBJ1-2; 8 bases match TRBD1. With 0 bases clipped from V and 4 bases from J, the junction kept 5 bases outside the gene matches. The CDR3 length is 15 residues. Germline loops: CDR1 SGHTS, CDR2 YDEGEE. The CDR3 here is CASSLARGLGYGYTF. The DNA of the CDR3 is TGTGCCAGCAGCTTGGCCAGGGGGCTGGGCTATGGCTACACCTTC.

This clone has more than one count but fewer than ten. The V and J genes are TRBV7-3 and TRBJ2-7, with TRBD2 matching over 11 bases. Germline trimming cut 1 base from V and 4 bases from J; bases unmatched to any gene: 24. The germline CDR1 and CDR2 sequences are SGHTA and FQGTGA. CDR3 length equals 22 residues. For the CDR3, the DNA is TGTGCCAGCAGCTTAAAGTCCAAGGGGCAGTCTCCGGGACTAGCGGCATTTTACGAGCAGTACTTC. Protein sequence: CASSLKSKGQSPGLAAFYEQYF.

The CDR3 DNA follows: TGCGCCAGCAGCTTGGTCCGGCCGATCGGGACTCCCTACGAGCAGTACGTC. Translated, it gives CASSLVRPIGTPYEQYV. The chain recombines TRBV5-1 with TRBJ2-7, with D possibly TRBD2 on 6 matching bases. This CDR3 contains 17 residues. Per the germline V gene, CDR1 is SGHRS and CDR2 is YFSETQ. V was trimmed by 0 bases and J by 2 bases, leaving 18 bases between them.

The rearrangement links TRBV7-2 to TRBJ2-6; TRBD2 matches 8 bases. The CDR3 is 19 residues long. Germline-derived CDR1 and CDR2 are SGHTA and FQGNSA. V shed 1 base, J shed 0 bases, and the junction held 8 bases outside the gene matches. CDR3: CASSLVRTSLYSGANVLTF. The CDR3 coding sequence is TGTGCCAGCAGCTTAGTCAGGACTAGCCTTTACTCTGGGGCCAACGTCCTGACTTTC.

The chain recombines TRBV30 with TRBJ1-2; D is perhaps TRBD1 (6 bases). The CDR3 loop spans 13 amino acids. Germline assignment: CDR1 GTSNPN and CDR2 SVGIG (reference sequence). The V gene lost 7 bases and the J gene lost 3 bases, with 15 bases spanning the gap. CDR3 in DNA: TGTGCCTTCACTAGGGGGACCGACTATGGCTACACCTTC. It translates to CAFTRGTDYGYTF.

This clone came up a few times. Written as DNA, the CDR3 is TGTGCCAGCTCACCACTGAGACAGGGAAGAGCTGGGGCCAACGTCCTGACTTTC. Its translation is CASSPLRQGRAGANVLTF. The rearrangement uses TRBV18 and TRBJ2-6; TRBD1 agrees at 7 bases. V lost 1 base to trimming and J lost 2 bases; unmatched junction nucleotides: 8. Germline CDR1 KGHSH, CDR2 LQKENI. This CDR3 has 18 residues.

This clone was found a few times. The J gene is TRBJ2-3, the V gene TRBV10-2; TRBD2 matches at 10 bases. Germline trimming cut 6 bases from V and 5 bases from J; bases unmatched to any gene: 2. CDR1 and CDR2 from the germline V gene are WSHSY and SAAADI. The CDR3 runs to 13 residues. The CDR3 is CASRLAGQDTQYF. The CDR3 DNA reads as TGCGCCAGCAGACTAGCGGGACAAGATACGCAGTATTTT.

The gene calls are TRBV4-3 and TRBJ2-4; D uncertain. Germline V gene data show CDR1 as LGHNA and CDR2 as YSLEER. Trimming took 1 base from V and 7 from J, leaving 14 bases between them. The CDR3 length is 15 residues. The CDR3 sequence: CASSQARAHWNIQYF. Here the CDR3 DNA reads TGCGCCAGCAGCCAAGCCCGAGCCCATTGGAACATTCAGTACTTC.